Listed below are T cell receptor beta chains from one sample, sequenced in a study of shared clonotypes between healthy human individuals. Sequencing used immunoSEQ multiplex PCR; TCRdb keeps in-frame clones, though not all of them. The data contain 750,000 to 1,000,000 clones, 85% to 95% of them singletons. Sample: naive CD8+ T cells sorted from blood. These receptors were obtained from a man younger than 45 in good health. The CDR3 runs from the conserved cysteine through the conserved F or W. The D gene is left open where the match is weak. Where a row states a size, it is once, few, many or the class of an expanded clone; other rows omit it.

CDR3aa: CASSPAGLSYEQYF; CDR3nt: TGTGCCAGCAGCCCGGCAGGGTTGTCGTACGAGCAGTACTTC; j_gene: TRBJ2-7; v_gene: TRBV7-9; d_gene: -; len: 14; abundance: -
CDR3aa: CASSLESPTGDEQYF; CDR3nt: TGCGCCAGCAGCTTGGAGTCTCCGACAGGGGACGAGCAGTACTTC; j_gene: TRBJ2-7; v_gene: TRBV5-1; d_gene: TRBD1; len: 15; abundance: once
CDR3aa: CASSYVGGDEAFF; CDR3nt: TGTGCCAGCAGTTACGTGGGGGGGGATGAAGCTTTCTTT; j_gene: TRBJ1-1; v_gene: TRBV6-5; d_gene: -; len: 13; abundance: -
CDR3aa: CASRGLAGNSYNEQFF; CDR3nt: TGTGCCAGCCGGGGACTAGCGGGGAACTCCTACAATGAGCAGTTCTTC; j_gene: TRBJ2-1; v_gene: TRBV27; d_gene: TRBD2; len: 16; abundance: -
CDR3aa: CASSSQGRISSGYTF; CDR3nt: TGTGCCAGCAGCTCACAGGGACGGATTAGCTCCGGCTACACCTTC; j_gene: TRBJ1-2; v_gene: TRBV7-9; d_gene: -; len: 15; abundance: -
CDR3aa: CASSAGHVDYEQYF; CDR3nt: TGTGCCAGCAGTGCCGGGCATGTAGACTACGAGCAGTACTTC; j_gene: TRBJ2-7; v_gene: TRBV27; d_gene: -; len: 14; abundance: -
CDR3aa: CAWSDVGRGPYQETQYF; CDR3nt: TGTGCCTGGAGTGATGTGGGGAGGGGCCCGTACCAAGAGACCCAGTACTTC; j_gene: TRBJ2-5; v_gene: TRBV30; d_gene: TRBD2; len: 17; abundance: -
CDR3aa: CASRITGHKMLNEQFF; CDR3nt: TGTGCCAGCAGAATTACGGGACATAAAATGCTCAATGAGCAGTTCTTC; j_gene: TRBJ2-1; v_gene: TRBV5-5; d_gene: -; len: 16; abundance: once
CDR3aa: CACHGTDTQYF; CDR3nt: TGTGCCTGCCACGGAACAGATACGCAGTATTTT; j_gene: TRBJ2-3; v_gene: TRBV19; d_gene: -; len: 11; abundance: -
CDR3aa: CASSLRSVVGGTDTQYF; CDR3nt: TGTGCCAGCAGCTTAAGGTCGGTGGTTGGTGGTACAGATACGCAGTATTTT; j_gene: TRBJ2-3; v_gene: TRBV7-2; d_gene: -; len: 17; abundance: -
CDR3aa: CASSQDHTSGSYEQYF; CDR3nt: TGCGCCAGCAGCCAAGATCACACTAGCGGCTCCTACGAGCAGTACTTC; j_gene: TRBJ2-7; v_gene: TRBV4-3; d_gene: TRBD2; len: 16; abundance: -
CDR3aa: CASRLGIGTGELFF; CDR3nt: TGTGCCAGTAGGTTGGGAATTGGGACCGGGGAGCTGTTTTTT; j_gene: TRBJ2-2; v_gene: TRBV19; d_gene: -; len: 14; abundance: -
CDR3aa: CATARTGGTGELFF; CDR3nt: TGTGCCACCGCTAGGACAGGGGGGACCGGGGAGCTGTTTTTT; j_gene: TRBJ2-2; v_gene: TRBV15; d_gene: TRBD1; len: 14; abundance: -
CDR3aa: CASSQGPGASYEQYF; CDR3nt: TGCGCCAGCAGCCAGGGGCCCGGGGCGTCGTACGAGCAGTACTTC; j_gene: TRBJ2-7; v_gene: TRBV4-1; d_gene: -; len: 15; abundance: once
CDR3aa: CASSPRDRGYEQYF; CDR3nt: TGTGCCAGCAGCCCGCGGGACAGGGGCTACGAGCAGTACTTC; j_gene: TRBJ2-7; v_gene: TRBV11-3; d_gene: TRBD1; len: 14; abundance: -
CDR3aa: CASSQKIHRGGELFF; CDR3nt: TGTGCCAGCAGTCAAAAAATTCATAGAGGTGGGGAGCTGTTTTTT; j_gene: TRBJ2-2; v_gene: TRBV28; d_gene: -; len: 15; abundance: -
CDR3aa: CASGDRLFWEQYF; CDR3nt: TGTGCCAGCGGCGACCGACTTTTTTGGGAGCAGTACTTC; j_gene: TRBJ2-7; v_gene: TRBV7-4; d_gene: -; len: 13; abundance: -
CDR3aa: CASSPHPGLAGLRKDNEQFF; CDR3nt: TGTGCCAGTAGTCCCCACCCGGGACTAGCGGGGCTCAGAAAGGACAATGAGCAGTTCTTC; j_gene: TRBJ2-1; v_gene: TRBV19; d_gene: TRBD2; len: 20; abundance: -
CDR3aa: CASSGKGSTSYEQYF; CDR3nt: TGTGCCAGCAGCGGGAAGGGGTCGACTTCCTACGAGCAGTACTTC; j_gene: TRBJ2-7; v_gene: TRBV7-9; d_gene: -; len: 15; abundance: -
CDR3aa: CASSPGLAVHEQYF; CDR3nt: TGTGCCAGCAGCCCGGGACTAGCGGTCCACGAGCAGTACTTC; j_gene: TRBJ2-7; v_gene: TRBV7-2; d_gene: TRBD2; len: 14; abundance: -
CDR3aa: CASSPGTGSTYEQYF; CDR3nt: TGTGCCAGTAGTCCCGGGACAGGGTCTACCTACGAGCAGTACTTC; j_gene: TRBJ2-7; v_gene: TRBV19; d_gene: TRBD1; len: 15; abundance: -
CDR3aa: CASSGRELAVQETQYF; CDR3nt: TGTGCCAGCAGTGGACGGGAACTAGCGGTCCAAGAGACCCAGTACTTC; j_gene: TRBJ2-5; v_gene: TRBV6-1; d_gene: TRBD2; len: 16; abundance: once
CDR3aa: CASSLTTSGRARETQYF; CDR3nt: TGTGCCAGCAGCCTGACGACTAGCGGGAGGGCTCGAGAGACCCAGTACTTC; j_gene: TRBJ2-5; v_gene: TRBV11-2; d_gene: TRBD2; len: 17; abundance: -
CDR3aa: CASSLEYRGGYEQYF; CDR3nt: TGTGCCAGCAGCTTAGAGTACAGGGGCGGATACGAGCAGTACTTC; j_gene: TRBJ2-7; v_gene: TRBV7-2; d_gene: TRBD1; len: 15; abundance: -
CDR3aa: CASSLETGNTYEQYF; CDR3nt: TGCGCCAGCAGCTTGGAAACAGGTAATACCTACGAGCAGTACTTC; j_gene: TRBJ2-7; v_gene: TRBV5-1; d_gene: -; len: 15; abundance: -
CDR3aa: CASSGESYNEQFF; CDR3nt: TGCGCCAGCAGCGGAGAGTCCTACAATGAGCAGTTCTTC; j_gene: TRBJ2-1; v_gene: TRBV4-1; d_gene: -; len: 13; abundance: -
CDR3aa: CASSPSTRTDQETQYF; CDR3nt: TGTGCCAGCTCACCTTCGACCCGGACAGACCAAGAGACCCAGTACTTC; j_gene: TRBJ2-5; v_gene: TRBV18; d_gene: -; len: 16; abundance: -
CDR3aa: CASSFGTIYEQYF; CDR3nt: TGTGCCAGCAGCTTCGGGACTATCTACGAGCAGTACTTC; j_gene: TRBJ2-7; v_gene: TRBV7-9; d_gene: TRBD2; len: 13; abundance: -
CDR3aa: CASSQDWGGSLWSEAFF; CDR3nt: TGCGCCAGCAGCCAAGATTGGGGGGGATCTTTATGGTCTGAAGCTTTCTTT; j_gene: TRBJ1-1; v_gene: TRBV4-3; d_gene: -; len: 17; abundance: -
CDR3aa: CASSQDWVMDTDTQYF; CDR3nt: TGCGCCAGCAGCCAAGATTGGGTGATGGACACAGATACGCAGTATTTT; j_gene: TRBJ2-3; v_gene: TRBV4-3; d_gene: -; len: 16; abundance: -
CDR3aa: CASSGTSGSRRETQYF; CDR3nt: TGTGCCAGCAGCGGGACTAGCGGGAGTCGGAGAGAGACCCAGTACTTC; j_gene: TRBJ2-5; v_gene: TRBV2; d_gene: TRBD2; len: 16; abundance: once
CDR3aa: CASSLLPVRGNFQTISYEQYF; CDR3nt: TGTGCCAGCAGCTTATTACCTGTTAGGGGTAATTTTCAAACGATCTCCTACGAGCAGTACTTC; j_gene: TRBJ2-7; v_gene: TRBV13; d_gene: -; len: 21; abundance: -
CDR3aa: CASSLSGSLIGEYF; CDR3nt: TGTGCCAGCAGCCTTAGCGGGAGCCTGATTGGGGAGTACTTC; j_gene: TRBJ2-7; v_gene: TRBV28; d_gene: TRBD2; len: 14; abundance: -
CDR3aa: CASHMGQANTGELFF; CDR3nt: TGTGCCAGCCATATGGGACAGGCGAACACCGGGGAGCTGTTTTTT; j_gene: TRBJ2-2; v_gene: TRBV19; d_gene: TRBD1; len: 15; abundance: -
CDR3aa: CASKLSSGNTIYF; CDR3nt: TGTGCCAGCAAGCTGTCTTCTGGAAACACCATATATTTT; j_gene: TRBJ1-3; v_gene: TRBV2; d_gene: -; len: 13; abundance: -
CDR3aa: CATKSSGMIDEQFF; CDR3nt: TGTGCCACAAAGTCTAGCGGGATGATCGATGAGCAGTTCTTC; j_gene: TRBJ2-1; v_gene: TRBV10-3; d_gene: TRBD2; len: 14; abundance: -
CDR3aa: CSVIAGADSGANVLTF; CDR3nt: TGCAGCGTAATAGCGGGAGCGGACTCTGGGGCCAACGTCCTGACTTTC; j_gene: TRBJ2-6; v_gene: TRBV29-1; d_gene: TRBD2; len: 16; abundance: -
CDR3aa: CASSLDRDYNEQFF; CDR3nt: TGTGCCAGCAGCTTGGACCGGGACTACAATGAGCAGTTCTTC; j_gene: TRBJ2-1; v_gene: TRBV5-4; d_gene: -; len: 14; abundance: -
CDR3aa: CASSRGPHTGELFF; CDR3nt: TGCGCCAGCAGTCGTGGGCCCCACACCGGGGAGCTGTTTTTT; j_gene: TRBJ2-2; v_gene: TRBV23-1; d_gene: -; len: 14; abundance: -
CDR3aa: CSVEGTVGQGPYNEQFF; CDR3nt: TGCAGCGTTGAAGGGACTGTAGGACAGGGCCCCTACAATGAGCAGTTCTTC; j_gene: TRBJ2-1; v_gene: TRBV29-1; d_gene: TRBD1; len: 17; abundance: -
CDR3aa: CASSVDNNEQFF; CDR3nt: TGTGCCAGCAGCGTCGATAACAATGAGCAGTTCTTC; j_gene: TRBJ2-1; v_gene: TRBV9; d_gene: -; len: 12; abundance: once
CDR3aa: CASTATVTVYEQYF; CDR3nt: TGTGCCAGCACCGCCACTGTGACAGTCTACGAGCAGTACTTC; j_gene: TRBJ2-7; v_gene: TRBV28; d_gene: -; len: 14; abundance: -
CDR3aa: CASSQVGGGYQPQHF; CDR3nt: TGCGCCAGCAGCCAAGTTGGTGGGGGGTATCAGCCCCAGCATTTT; j_gene: TRBJ1-5; v_gene: TRBV4-1; d_gene: -; len: 15; abundance: -
CDR3aa: CSVEGPSMNTEAFF; CDR3nt: TGCAGCGTTGAAGGGCCCTCCATGAACACTGAAGCTTTCTTT; j_gene: TRBJ1-1; v_gene: TRBV29-1; d_gene: -; len: 14; abundance: once
CDR3aa: CASSYSLGVPGGEQFF; CDR3nt: TGTGCCAGCAGTTACTCCCTCGGGGTGCCTGGCGGTGAGCAGTTCTTC; j_gene: TRBJ2-1; v_gene: TRBV6-5; d_gene: -; len: 16; abundance: -
CDR3aa: CASSPQDRGQRYEQYF; CDR3nt: TGTGCCAGCTCACCACAGGACAGGGGGCAGCGCTACGAGCAGTACTTC; j_gene: TRBJ2-7; v_gene: TRBV18; d_gene: TRBD1; len: 16; abundance: -
CDR3aa: CASSQDSPSNQPQHF; CDR3nt: TGTGCCAGCAGCCAAGACAGCCCTAGCAATCAGCCCCAGCATTTT; j_gene: TRBJ1-5; v_gene: TRBV4-2; d_gene: -; len: 15; abundance: -
CDR3aa: CASSLSVAEYEQYF; CDR3nt: TGTGCCAGCAGTTTATCGGTGGCAGAGTACGAGCAGTACTTC; j_gene: TRBJ2-7; v_gene: TRBV27; d_gene: -; len: 14; abundance: -
CDR3aa: CASSPPPGQGNEKLFF; CDR3nt: TGTGCCAGCTCACCTCCCCCGGGGCAGGGGAATGAAAAACTGTTTTTT; j_gene: TRBJ1-4; v_gene: TRBV18; d_gene: -; len: 16; abundance: -
CDR3aa: CASGTGTSVHEQYF; CDR3nt: TGTGCCAGCGGAACCGGGACTAGCGTCCACGAGCAGTACTTC; j_gene: TRBJ2-7; v_gene: TRBV14; d_gene: TRBD2; len: 14; abundance: -
CDR3aa: CASSLSRETQYF; CDR3nt: TGTGCCAGCAGCTTAAGCCGAGAGACCCAGTACTTC; j_gene: TRBJ2-5; v_gene: TRBV7-8; d_gene: -; len: 12; abundance: -
CDR3aa: CASSLDNSGRNNEQFF; CDR3nt: TGTGCCAGCAGCTTAGATAATAGCGGGAGAAACAATGAGCAGTTCTTC; j_gene: TRBJ2-1; v_gene: TRBV11-2; d_gene: TRBD2; len: 16; abundance: -
CDR3aa: CASGDYRDATSYEQYF; CDR3nt: TGTGCCAGCGGAGATTACCGGGATGCAACCTCCTACGAGCAGTACTTC; j_gene: TRBJ2-7; v_gene: TRBV11-2; d_gene: -; len: 16; abundance: -
CDR3aa: CASSPGTGLEVQYF; CDR3nt: TGTGCCAGCAGTCCCGGGACTGGCCTAGAGGTGCAGTACTTC; j_gene: TRBJ2-7; v_gene: TRBV27; d_gene: -; len: 14; abundance: -
CDR3aa: CASSPTGGYYEQYF; CDR3nt: TGTGCCAGCAGTCCGACAGGGGGGTACTACGAGCAGTACTTC; j_gene: TRBJ2-7; v_gene: TRBV27; d_gene: TRBD1; len: 14; abundance: -
CDR3aa: CASSSSQGNEKLFF; CDR3nt: TGTGCCAGCAGTTCGTCACAGGGTAATGAAAAACTGTTTTTT; j_gene: TRBJ1-4; v_gene: TRBV2; d_gene: -; len: 14; abundance: -
CDR3aa: CASLWGSEQYF; CDR3nt: TGTGCCAGCCTTTGGGGTTCCGAGCAGTACTTC; j_gene: TRBJ2-7; v_gene: TRBV2; d_gene: -; len: 11; abundance: -
CDR3aa: CASSEAPGLAYEQYF; CDR3nt: TGTGCCAGCAGCGAAGCCCCAGGGCTTGCGTACGAGCAGTACTTC; j_gene: TRBJ2-7; v_gene: TRBV7-8; d_gene: -; len: 15; abundance: -
CDR3aa: CASSLIVTYF; CDR3nt: TGTGCCAGCAGCTTGATAGTCACCTACTTC; j_gene: TRBJ2-7; v_gene: TRBV5-4; d_gene: -; len: 10; abundance: few
CDR3aa: CASSLAAVQETQYF; CDR3nt: TGTGCCAGCAGCCTCGCAGCAGTCCAAGAGACCCAGTACTTC; j_gene: TRBJ2-5; v_gene: TRBV7-9; d_gene: -; len: 14; abundance: -